This TCR beta chain derives from a study of T cells in Graves' hyperthyroidism and ophthalmopathy. Absence of ophthalmopathy progression within 18 months defined stable Graves' hyperthyroidism. TCR beta CDR3 region amplification was performed from RNA transcripts. When the TCR CDR3 underwent first-round RT-PCR, the HTBI primer set was used. TCRdb recomputed calls from the multiplex PCR reads with MiXCR, one row per CDR3 protein. The sample has about 840,000 distinct CDR3 sequences, over 35% seen once. The sequencing sample was made of blood. This clonotype was obtained from a man aged 18 to 30 with Graves' hyperthyroidism.

The CDR3, as DNA: TGCGCCAGCAGCCAAGCTTGGTCAGGGGAAGAGACCCAGTACTTC. Encoded protein: CASSQAWSGEETQYF. The chain recombines TRBV4-1 with TRBJ2-5; possible D gene TRBD1, 6 bases. Germline values: CDR1 MGHRA, CDR2 YSYEKL. The CDR3 length is 15 residues. Trimming pared 1 base from V and 3 bases from J, leaving 12 bases between.